Each of the 22 T cell receptor beta chains below was sequenced from the same sample in a study of blood T cell repertoires in COVID-19. Using immunoSEQ multiplex PCR, the repertoire was profiled, and TCRdb retains in-frame clones only, with some absent. The sample holds some 64,000 clones; roughly 80% are singletons and the top ten take about 14%. Source material: peripheral blood. Receptor source: a man aged 55 to 70 with COVID-19, enrolled during active disease.

This clone was detected only once. The chain combines TRBV5-1 with TRBJ2-5; 9 bases fit TRBD2. V lost 1 base, J lost 4 bases, and 8 bases stayed unmatched. The germline V gene encodes CDR1 SGHRS and CDR2 YFSETQ. CDR3 length: 16 residues. The CDR3 DNA reads TGCGCCAGCAGCTTGTCGCCGGGACTAGCAGGAGAGACCCAGTACTTC. It is translated as CASSLSPGLAGETQYF. The full variable domain, completed using reference TRBV5-1 and TRBJ2-5, is KAGVTQTPRYLIKTRGQQVTLSCSPISGHRSVSWYQQTPGQGLQFLFEYFSETQRNKGNFPGRFSGRQFSNSRSEMNVSTLELGDSALYLCASSLSPGLAGETQYFGPGTRLLVL.

This chain uses TRBV19 with TRBJ1-6; TRBD1 matches at 8 bases. V gave up 5 bases and J gave up 7 bases; unmatched junction bases: 7. In germline, CDR1 is LNHDA, CDR2 SQIVND (reference sequence). The CDR3 contains 15 residues. CDR3 loop: CASSPSRGRNSPLHF. CDR3 bases: TGTGCCAGTAGTCCATCCAGGGGGCGAAATTCACCCCTCCACTTT.

The chain combines TRBV7-3 with TRBJ2-1, with TRBD2 as a possible D gene (5 bases). Germline loops: CDR1 SGHTA, CDR2 FQGTGA. Trimming removed 5 bases at V and 0 bases at J, with 11 bases between. The CDR3 runs to 15 residues. The CDR3 nucleotides read TGTGCCAGCAGCGCCAGCGGAACCTCCTACAATGAGCAGTTCTTC. Translated: CASSASGTSYNEQFF. Complete variable domain (other parts from reference TRBV7-3 and TRBJ2-1): GAGVSQTPSNKVTEKGKYVELRCDPISGHTALYWYRQSLGQGPEFLIYFQGTGAADDSGLPNDRFFAVRPEGSVSTLKIQRTERGDSAVYLCASSASGTSYNEQFFGPGTRLTVL.

V and J are TRBV11-3 and TRBJ2-7; TRBD1 might be the D (6 bases). The ends were cut back, 3 bases at V and 2 bases at J, with 11 bases in the middle. The CDR3 is made up of 14 amino acids. CDR1 SGHNT and CDR2 YENEEA come from the germline V gene. The DNA of the CDR3 is TGTGCCAGCAGCTTCCGGGACAAAGCCTACGAGCAGTACTTC. Translating gives CASSFRDKAYEQYF. Complete variable domain (other parts from reference TRBV11-3 and TRBJ2-7): EAGVVQSPRYKIIEKKQPVAFWCNPISGHNTLYWYLQNLGQGPELLIRYENEEAVDDSQLPKDRFSAERLKGVDSTLKIQPAELGDSAVYLCASSFRDKAYEQYFGPGTRLTVT.

The chain has TRBV2 and TRBJ2-5; D uncertain. Trimming removed 6 bases at V and 2 bases at J, with 4 bases between. CDR1 is SNHLY and CDR2 is FYNNEI in the germline V gene. The CDR3 sequence is 11 residues long. This chain's CDR3 is CASSQQETQYF. Written as DNA, the CDR3 is TGTGCCAGCAGCCAGCAAGAGACCCAGTACTTC.

The chain uses TRBV3-1 (or the pseudogene TRBV3-2) and TRBJ1-6; D remains ambiguous. The CDR3 length is 15 residues. Germline V CDR1 and CDR2: LGHDT, YNNKEL (reference sequence). V lost 1 base and J lost 9, with 13 bases in between. The CDR3 loop is CASSQGGGLTSPLHF. CDR3 coding DNA: TGTGCCAGCAGCCAAGGAGGCGGATTGACTTCACCCCTCCACTTT.

This sequence joins TRBV7-2 and TRBJ1-3; D gene ambiguous. From germline, CDR1 is SGHTA and CDR2 FQGNSA. This CDR3 has 13 residues. The V end was cut by 5 bases, the J end by 3 bases, with 8 bases between. The CDR3 bases are TGTGCCAGCAGCCCCTACAGTGGAAACACCATATATTTT. This translates into CASSPYSGNTIYF.

J is TRBJ2-7 and V is TRBV7-9; no firm D call. This CDR3 has 12 residues. Trimming left V 4 bases short and J 0 bases short, with 4 bases between. Germline-derived CDR1 and CDR2 are SEHNR and FQNEAQ (reference sequence). Written as DNA, the CDR3 is TGTGCCAGCAGCTCCCGCTCCTACGAGCAGTACTTC. Its translation: CASSSRSYEQYF.

The V gene is TRBV5-4, the J gene TRBJ2-2; the match to TRBD1 covers 9 bases. The junction had 5 bases not matched to a gene; V was cut back by 2 bases and J by 3 bases. Germline V gene lookup returns CDR1 SGHNT and CDR2 YYREEE (reference sequence). The length of the CDR3 is 16 residues. This CDR3 is CASSFRTGADTGELFF. CDR3 DNA sequence: TGTGCCAGCAGCTTTCGGACAGGGGCGGACACCGGGGAGCTGTTTTTT.

The chain employs TRBV28 and TRBJ1-4; a possible D gene is TRBD1 (6 bases). V gave up 5 bases and J gave up 7 bases, with 8 bases separating them. Germline CDR1 reads MDHEN; CDR2 reads SYDVKM. CDR3 size: 12 residues. The CDR3 sequence: CASSQGSEKLFF. The CDR3 DNA follows: TGTGCCAGCAGTCAGGGGTCTGAAAAACTGTTTTTT. The variable domain in full, completed from reference TRBV28 and TRBJ1-4, reads DVKVTQSSRYLVKRTGEKVFLECVQDMDHENMFWYRQDPGLGLRLIYFSYDVKMKEKGDIPEGYSVSREKKERFSLILESASTNQTSMYLCASSQGSEKLFFGSGTQLSVL.

This clone appeared once. This rearrangement joins TRBV3-1 (or the pseudogene TRBV3-2) to TRBJ1-1; the match to TRBD1 covers 7 bases. With 7 bases clipped from V and 3 bases from J, the junction kept 8 bases outside the gene matches. The CDR3 runs 14 residues. Looked up from germline, CDR1 is LGHDT and CDR2 is YNNKEL (reference sequence). The CDR3 loop reads CASTVTGVDTEAFF. CDR3 coding DNA: TGTGCCAGCACCGTTACAGGGGTAGACACTGAAGCTTTCTTT.

The gene calls are TRBV18 and TRBJ1-1, with 9 bases lining up with TRBD1. Germline loops: CDR1 KGHSH, CDR2 LQKENI. The CDR3 contains 16 residues. J lost 4 bases, V lost 3 bases, and 9 bases had no gene match. The CDR3 DNA sequence: TGTGCCAGCTCACCCGATGCTGGGACAGGGACCACTGAAGCTTTCTTT. This sequence encodes CASSPDAGTGTTEAFF.

This clone was found once. The chain recombines TRBV27 with TRBJ1-2; 11 bases agree with TRBD1. The CDR3 runs to 15 residues. The trim removed 3 bases at V and 4 bases at J, leaving 4 bases unmatched. Germline CDR1 reads MNHEY; CDR2 reads SMNVEV (reference sequence). The CDR3 here is CASSFSGTGGYGYTF. As DNA, the CDR3 is TGTGCCAGCAGTTTTTCCGGGACAGGGGGCTATGGCTACACCTTC.

The chain carries TRBV28 and TRBJ1-3, with TRBD1 as a possible D gene (6 bases). CDR3 length equals 14 residues. The germline V and J ends were trimmed by 5 bases and 3 bases, with 11 bases remaining between them. Germline CDR1 and CDR2: MDHEN and SYDVKM. CDR3 in DNA: TGTGCCAGCAGTGCCCCAGGGGATGGAAACACCATATATTTT. As protein: CASSAPGDGNTIYF.

The chain employs TRBV12-3 or TRBV12-4 and TRBJ1-1; the D is unclear. Trimming took off 10 bases at V and 3 bases at J, with 15 bases between the two ends. CDR3 length equals 13 residues. CDR3 nucleotides: TGTGCCACCAAGCGCTCTTTGGACACTGAAGCTTTCTTT. Translating gives CATKRSLDTEAFF.

The rearrangement joins TRBV2 to TRBJ2-2; 10 positions match TRBD2. Germline-derived CDR1 and CDR2 are SNHLY and FYNNEI. V was pared by 2 bases and J by 4 bases, with 1 base of the junction left unmatched. This CDR3 contains 15 residues. CDR3 in amino acids: CASSESGGATGELFF. The CDR3 bases are TGTGCCAGCAGTGAAAGCGGGGGGGCCACCGGGGAGCTGTTTTTT.

The genes are TRBV11-2 and TRBJ1-1; TRBD1 aligns across 8 bases. This CDR3 spans 11 amino acids. With 5 bases clipped from V and 8 bases from J, the junction kept 1 base outside the gene matches. CDR1 SGHAT and CDR2 FQNNGV come from the germline V gene. The CDR3 DNA reads TGTGCCAGCAGCGGACAGGGAGAAGCTTTCTTT. Protein sequence: CASSGQGEAFF.

V and J are TRBV19 and TRBJ2-5; D might be TRBD2 (6 bases). There are 13 residues in the CDR3. CDR1 is LNHDA and CDR2 is SQIVND in the germline V gene (reference sequence). Trimming shortened V by 5 bases and J by 2 bases, and 9 bases separated the two germline ends. DNA for the CDR3: TGTGCCAGTAGTTTTGGACTACAAGAGACCCAGTACTTC. This encodes CASSFGLQETQYF.

The chain joins TRBV16 to TRBJ2-7, with a weak D call TRBD1 (6 bases). V lost 4 bases and J lost 4, with 20 bases in between. The CDR3 extends over 16 amino acids. The germline CDR1 and CDR2 sequences are KGHSY and FQNENV. CDR3 bases: TGTGCCAGCAGCCGAAACCCACCGGGACAACCTTACGAGCAGTACTTC. This translates into CASSRNPPGQPYEQYF.

This sequence joins TRBV5-1 and TRBJ1-1; D possibly corresponds to TRBD1 (6 bases). This CDR3 comprises 14 residues. Germline V gene sequence: CDR1 SGHRS, CDR2 YFSETQ. V was pared by 9 bases and J by 0 bases, with 15 bases between. The CDR3 protein is CATREQGMNTEAFF. The CDR3 DNA reads as TGCGCCACGCGTGAGCAGGGGATGAACACTGAAGCTTTCTTT.

The CDR3, as DNA: TGCGCCAGCAGCCAACGAGCGGGGGGGGAATCGGAGACCCAGTACTTC. Protein product: CASSQRAGGESETQYF. This sequence joins TRBV4-1 and TRBJ2-5, with TRBD2 matching 10 bases. Germline assignment: CDR1 MGHRA and CDR2 YSYEKL. CDR3 length: 16 amino acids. V trimming: 2 bases; J trimming: 5 bases; junction bases outside the gene matches: 8.

This sequence joins TRBV5-1 and TRBJ2-3; D is possibly TRBD1 (5 bases). V lost 4 bases and J 3 bases, leaving 9 bases between the germline ends. The CDR3 is 13 residues long. CDR1 and CDR2 (germline): SGHRS, YFSETQ. The CDR3 bases are TGCGCCAGCAGCCTCCGACAGACAGATACGCAGTATTTT. Its protein is CASSLRQTDTQYF.